This T cell receptor (beta chain) originates from a study of PD-1 blockade in mismatch repair-deficient tumors. Across the whole study: Enrolled about 2013-2017, patients had progressing, pretreated mismatch repair-deficient cancers of 12 types. The study, taken as a whole, reports: Rapid post-treatment expansion, then contraction, generally preceding radiologic response, marked tumor-resident clones.

Profiling relied on immunoSEQ multiplex PCR, and the TCRdb table lists in-frame clones only, not all of them. The sample records 120,000 or so clones, roughly 86% being singletons. Trimming removed 11 bases from V and 5 bases from J; junction bases left unmatched: 7. The germline V gene has CDR1 SEHNR and CDR2 FQNEAQ (reference sequence). This CDR3 comprises 13 residues. Mismatch repair deficiency was confirmed in all patients, by PCR or immunohistochemistry. About this clone: Antigen specificity is unknown.

This receptor was identified in an adult with mismatch repair-deficient cancer. This specimen was peripheral blood, taken 44 weeks after starting pembrolizumab. The gene calls are TRBV7-9 and TRBJ2-1, with 9 nucleotides matching TRBD1. The DNA of the CDR3 is TGTGCCGCGGGGTGGGACAGGGACAATGAGCAGTTCTTC. Protein product: CAAGWDRDNEQFF.